Below are 2 T cell receptor beta chains sequenced from a single sample in a study of blood T cell repertoires in COVID-19 (dated by TCRdb to 2020 to 2021). Library method: the immunoSEQ multiplex PCR assay. TCRdb limited this immuneACCESS table to in-frame rearrangements with V and J called. A share of clones is missing; checked studies link under half to unresolved V genes, and the rest is unexplained. For this sample the table gives tens of thousands of clones, of which around 86% were detected only once. 13% to 15% of the sample lies in the top ten. Material: peripheral blood. The receptors shown here come from a human donor in a cohort sampled during active COVID-19.

The V gene is TRBV2, the J gene TRBJ2-1, with 14 bases identical to TRBD2. This CDR3 comprises 15 residues. CDR1 is SNHLY, CDR2 FYNNEI, per germline. V was clipped by 5 bases and J by 8 bases; unmatched bases: 5. CDR3 sequence reads: CASSTGTSGSYEQFF. The CDR3 coding sequence is TGTGCCAGCAGTACGGGGACTAGCGGGAGCTATGAGCAGTTCTTC. Complete variable domain (other parts from reference TRBV2 and TRBJ2-1): EPEVTQTPSHQVTQMGQEVILRCVPISNHLYFYWYRQILGQKVEFLVSFYNNEISEKSEIFDDQFSVERPDGSNFTLKIRSTKLEDSAMYFCASSTGTSGSYEQFFGPGTRLTVL.

The chain couples TRBV9 to TRBJ1-2, with a tentative D call TRBD1 (5 bases). This CDR3 comprises 15 residues. V was pared by 3 bases and J by 3 bases, with 15 bases between. Germline CDR1 SGDLS, CDR2 YYNGEE. Here the CDR3 reads CASSAMSFRDYGYTF. CDR3 sequence (DNA): TGTGCCAGCAGCGCCATGTCTTTCAGGGACTATGGCTACACCTTC.